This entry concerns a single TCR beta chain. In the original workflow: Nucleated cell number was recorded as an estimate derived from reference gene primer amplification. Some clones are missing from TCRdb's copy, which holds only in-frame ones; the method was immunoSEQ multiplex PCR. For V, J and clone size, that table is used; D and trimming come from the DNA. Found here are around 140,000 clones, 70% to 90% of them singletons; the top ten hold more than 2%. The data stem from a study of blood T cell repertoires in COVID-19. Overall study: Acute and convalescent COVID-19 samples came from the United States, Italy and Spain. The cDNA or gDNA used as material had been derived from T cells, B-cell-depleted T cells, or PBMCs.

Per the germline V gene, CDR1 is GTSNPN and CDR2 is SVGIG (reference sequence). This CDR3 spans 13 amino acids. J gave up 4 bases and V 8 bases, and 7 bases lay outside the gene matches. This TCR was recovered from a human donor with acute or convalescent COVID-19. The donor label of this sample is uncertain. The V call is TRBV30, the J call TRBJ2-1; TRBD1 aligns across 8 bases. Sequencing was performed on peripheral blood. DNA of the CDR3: TGTGCCCGAGACAGGGGTGGGTACAATGAGCAGTTCTTC. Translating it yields CARDRGGYNEQFF.